This T cell receptor beta chain emerged from a study of T cells after yellow fever vaccination. The study, taken as a whole, reports: Abundant contaminating clonotypes from the bulk population could appear in FACS-sorted repertoires. Among primary-vaccination clones, most reappeared after the booster, at around 97% for CD4 and approximately 88% for CD8. Overall, a small share of clonotypes was seen in both CD4 and CD8 compartments.

Worth noting for this clonotype: The antigen remains unidentified.

They built TCR cDNA with 5'RACE template switching, a step that put in a universal primer site and UMIs. TCRdb recomputed calls from the 5' RACE reads with MiXCR, one row per CDR3 protein. The repertoire includes approximately 610,000 distinct CDR3 sequences, 17% of them detected once, and 15% to 20% sits in the top ten. The V and J ends lost 9 bases and 9 bases, in that order; junction bases with no gene match: 17. There are 15 residues in the CDR3. Looked up from germline, CDR1 is MNHEY and CDR2 is SVGEGT. Material: PBMCs, obtained around 5 days after the first yellow fever vaccination. This chain joins TRBV6-2 or TRBV6-3 and TRBJ2-1; 7 bases match TRBD2. The clonotype comes from a young man who received the YFV17D yellow fever vaccine. DNA for the CDR3: TGTGCCAGTACTCTTCGCCGGGACCGCGGGGGTGAGCAGTTCTTC. It is translated as CASTLRRDRGGEQFF.